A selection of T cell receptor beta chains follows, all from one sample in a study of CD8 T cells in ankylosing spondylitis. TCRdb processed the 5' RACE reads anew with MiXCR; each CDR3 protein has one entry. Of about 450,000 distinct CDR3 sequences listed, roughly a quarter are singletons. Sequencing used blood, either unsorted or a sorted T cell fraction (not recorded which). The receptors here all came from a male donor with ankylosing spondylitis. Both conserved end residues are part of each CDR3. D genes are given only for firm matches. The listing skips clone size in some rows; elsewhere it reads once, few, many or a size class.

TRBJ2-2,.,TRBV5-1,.,CASSQSGPENTGELFF
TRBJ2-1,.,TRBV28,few,CASSSFILSSYNEQFF
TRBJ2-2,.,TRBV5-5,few,CASSLEQRTNTGELFF
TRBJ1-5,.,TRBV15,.,CATSRERDSNQPQHF
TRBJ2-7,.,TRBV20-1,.,CSAGSSSRVNYEQYF
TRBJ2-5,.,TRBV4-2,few,CASSQGGGQETQYF
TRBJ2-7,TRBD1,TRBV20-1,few,CSARGGTGDGYEQYF
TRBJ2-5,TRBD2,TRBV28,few,CASSPWTSGRQTQYF
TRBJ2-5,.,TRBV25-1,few,CASSHWRGMGRQETQYF
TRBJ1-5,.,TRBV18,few,CASSPPGVRPQHF